One sample yielded the 10 T cell receptor beta chains listed below, sequenced in a study of cytomegalovirus exposure and HLA in healthy donors. The PCR made use of 60 Vbeta and 13 Jbeta primers. Profiling relied on immunoSEQ multiplex PCR, and the TCRdb table lists in-frame clones only, not all of them. The data show roughly 170,000 clones, with around 74% seen just once and around 2.5% held by the top ten. The sequencing input was PBMCs. These receptors originate from a female donor in good health and CMV-seronegative.

This sequence joins TRBV10-2 and TRBJ1-2; perhaps TRBD1 as D (6 bases). Germline CDR1 is WSHSY and CDR2 is SAAADI. The CDR3 contains 16 residues. V dropped 0 bases and J dropped 4 bases, with 15 bases sitting between them. The CDR3: CASSESHRVRGYGYTF. The CDR3 coding sequence is TGCGCCAGCAGTGAGTCACACAGGGTTCGGGGCTATGGCTACACCTTC.

The chain combines TRBV7-3 with TRBJ2-3; tentatively, D is TRBD2 (6 bases). Per the germline V gene, CDR1 is SGHTA and CDR2 is FQGTGA. This CDR3 is 17 amino acids long. The germline V and J ends were trimmed by 1 base and 3 bases, with 17 bases remaining between them. The CDR3 nucleotides are TGTGCCAGCAGCTTAAGTTTAGTGCGGGACCGAACAGATACGCAGTATTTT. Encoded protein: CASSLSLVRDRTDTQYF.

This clone was recorded a few times. This chain connects TRBV9 to TRBJ2-5; perhaps TRBD2 as D (5 bases). The end of the DNA is better explained by TRBJ2-7, so the J call may be wrong. Germline V gene lookup returns CDR1 SGDLS and CDR2 YYNGEE. This CDR3 region has 12 residues. The CDR3 DNA follows: TGTGCCAGCAGCGTAGGGGGAGACGAGCAGTACTTC. Protein sequence: CASSVGGDEQYF.

Only one count was recorded for this clone. The genes are TRBV5-5 and TRBJ2-7, with TRBD2 identical over 8 bases. V shed 3 bases and J 2 bases; nucleotides not matched to a gene: 7. This CDR3 is 15 amino acids long. Germline loops: CDR1 SGHKS, CDR2 YYEKEE (reference sequence). The CDR3 spells CASSYLSGGPYEQYF. CDR3 bases: TGTGCCAGCAGCTACCTTTCGGGGGGGCCCTACGAGCAGTACTTC.

The V call is TRBV10-2, the J call TRBJ2-2; 10 positions match TRBD2. The CDR3 loop spans 15 amino acids. CDR1 and CDR2 from the germline V gene are WSHSY and SAAADI. After removal of 8 bases from V and 0 bases from J, the junction contained 3 bases not matched to a gene. The CDR3 DNA follows: TGCGCCAGCGTTCTAGCGGGGGCGAACACCGGGGAGCTGTTTTTT. Translation: CASVLAGANTGELFF.

V and J are TRBV10-1 and TRBJ2-7; tentative D call: TRBD1 (6 bases). Trimming took 3 bases from V and 1 from J, leaving 10 bases between them. CDR3 length: 14 amino acids. The germline V gene has CDR1 WNHNN and CDR2 SYGVQD (reference sequence). This CDR3 is CASSDSGASYEQYF. CDR3 DNA sequence: TGCGCCAGCAGTGATTCAGGGGCGTCCTACGAGCAGTACTTC.

The chain combines TRBV28 with TRBJ2-2; 14 nucleotides agree with TRBD2. V lost 10 bases to trimming and J lost 7 bases; unmatched junction nucleotides: 8. The CDR3 is 15 residues long. Looked up from germline, CDR1 is MDHEN and CDR2 is SYDVKM. CDR3 nucleotide sequence: TGTGCCATCCGGAGGGGGACTAGCGGGAGCGGGGAGCTGTTTTTT. Translated, it gives CAIRRGTSGSGELFF.

The chain recombines TRBV2 with TRBJ1-1; no clear D. Trimming cost V 7 bases and J 5 bases, with 17 bases left between them. This CDR3 is built from 14 residues. The germline V gene has CDR1 SNHLY and CDR2 FYNNEI. The CDR3 nucleotides read TGTGCCAGCAACCGCGACCGAGGAAAGACTGAAGCTTTCTTT. As protein: CASNRDRGKTEAFF.

The chain combines TRBV10-1 with TRBJ2-7, with 9 bases matching TRBD1. Trimming cost V 4 bases and J 5 bases; bases outside gene matches: 9. CDR1 and CDR2 (germline): WNHNN, SYGVQD (reference sequence). The CDR3 spans 15 residues. CDR3 amino acids: CASSASGTGRNEQYF. In nucleotides, the CDR3 is TGCGCCAGCAGTGCTTCGGGGACAGGGCGCAACGAGCAGTACTTC.

This clone was found once. The V gene is TRBV4-1, the J gene TRBJ2-7, with 9 bases aligning to TRBD2. CDR1 is MGHRA and CDR2 is YSYEKL in the germline V gene. The CDR3 runs 16 residues. Trimming cost V 1 base and J 4 bases; bases outside gene matches: 8. The CDR3 region is CASSQAPGLAIYEQYF. Written as DNA, the CDR3 is TGCGCCAGCAGCCAAGCTCCAGGACTAGCGATATACGAGCAGTACTTC.